One and the same sample provided the 9 T cell receptor beta chains below, sequenced in a study of Tregs in tolerant kidney transplant recipients. Sequenced by immunoSEQ multiplex PCR; TCRdb stores in-frame clones only, minus some. The sample shows about 66,000 clones, roughly 89% of them seen only once. This material consisted of CD8+ T cells from blood, taken before the transplant. Receptor source: a human donor who received a combined kidney and bone marrow transplant.

The V call is TRBV6-5, the J call TRBJ2-7, with D possibly being TRBD1 (6 bases). V dropped 6 bases and J dropped 10 bases, with 22 bases sitting between them. This CDR3 is built from 14 residues. The germline V gene encodes CDR1 MNHEY and CDR2 SVGAGI. The CDR3 spells CASRPYLQGMDQYF. The CDR3 nucleotides read TGTGCCAGCAGACCCTACCTACAGGGAATGGATCAGTACTTC.

This rearrangement joins TRBV6-5 to TRBJ2-7; D is possibly TRBD1 (7 bases). Germline values: CDR1 MNHEY, CDR2 SVGAGI. The CDR3 loop spans 16 amino acids. With 0 bases removed from V and 4 bases from J, the gap between germline ends came to 16 bases. This chain's CDR3 is CASSYSTGDRPYEQYF. In nucleotides, the CDR3 is TGTGCCAGCAGTTACTCGACGGGGGACAGACCTTACGAGCAGTACTTC.

This chain joins TRBV7-3 and TRBJ2-1, with D tentatively TRBD2 (6 bases). V was trimmed by 5 bases and J by 4 bases, leaving 15 bases between them. Germline V CDR1 and CDR2: SGHTA, FQGTGA. CDR3 length: 15 amino acids. The CDR3 sequence: CASSLRDSIYNEQFF. CDR3 nucleotide sequence: TGTGCCAGCAGCCTCCGGGACTCAATTTACAATGAGCAGTTCTTC. The entire variable domain, with the rest obtained from reference TRBV7-3 and TRBJ2-1, is as follows: GAGVSQTPSNKVTEKGKYVELRCDPISGHTALYWYRQSLGQGPEFLIYFQGTGAADDSGLPNDRFFAVRPEGSVSTLKIQRTERGDSAVYLCASSLRDSIYNEQFFGPGTRLTVL.

The CDR3 spells CASSGGQGQNTEAFF. CDR3 sequence (DNA): TGTGCCAGCAGCGGAGGACAGGGCCAGAACACTGAAGCTTTCTTT. The chain is built from TRBV7-9 and TRBJ1-1; 8 positions match TRBD1. This CDR3 is built from 15 residues. From germline, CDR1 is SEHNR and CDR2 FQNEAQ (reference sequence). After removal of 5 bases from V and 1 base from J, the junction contained 6 bases not matched to a gene.

The gene calls are TRBV27 and TRBJ2-1, with TRBD1 identical over 7 bases. The J segment lost 7 bases and the V segment lost 3 bases, leaving 6 bases of the junction unmatched. CDR1 is MNHEY and CDR2 is SMNVEV in the germline V gene (reference sequence). The CDR3 extends over 14 amino acids. The CDR3, as DNA: TGTGCCAGCAGTTTGGTGATCAGGGGGAATGAGCAGTTCTTC. Translated, it gives CASSLVIRGNEQFF.

In DNA, the CDR3 is TGCGCCAGCAGCTTAGGACAGAGCACTGAAGCTTTCTTT. Its protein is CASSLGQSTEAFF. The chain joins TRBV5-1 to TRBJ1-1, with D possibly TRBD1 on 6 matching bases. Trimming shortened V by 2 bases and J by 4 bases, and 9 bases separated the two germline ends. Germline CDR1 reads SGHRS; CDR2 reads YFSETQ. This CDR3 is built from 13 residues.

This clone occurred once. The chain recombines TRBV18 with TRBJ2-1; D unresolved. The V gene lost 2 bases and the J gene lost 0 bases, with 14 bases spanning the gap. CDR1 and CDR2 (germline): KGHSH, LQKENI. The length of the CDR3 is 17 residues. CDR3 coding DNA: TGTGCCAGCTCACCATCTTTCAACTTGCTCTCCTACAATGAGCAGTTCTTC. Translating gives CASSPSFNLLSYNEQFF.

As concerns this clone: This specimen includes other DNA sequences encoding the same CDR3. This sequence joins TRBV27 and TRBJ1-6; no definite D call. The V gene lost 2 bases and the J gene lost 7 bases, with 9 bases spanning the gap. CDR3 size: 14 residues. Germline V gene sequence: CDR1 MNHEY, CDR2 SMNVEV (reference sequence). CDR3 amino acids: CASSLRQPNSPLHF. The CDR3 DNA is TGTGCCAGCAGTTTACGACAACCCAATTCACCCCTCCACTTT.

The genes are TRBV5-2 and TRBJ2-6; the table's D call, TRBD2, was not checked against the DNA. TRBV5-2 is listed as a pseudogene. CDR3 length: 18 amino acids. CDR3 in DNA: TGTGCCAGCAAAGTACGGCGGAGTACACAAAGTCGGGCCAACGTCCTGACTTTC. Amino acids: CASKVRRSTQSRANVLTF.